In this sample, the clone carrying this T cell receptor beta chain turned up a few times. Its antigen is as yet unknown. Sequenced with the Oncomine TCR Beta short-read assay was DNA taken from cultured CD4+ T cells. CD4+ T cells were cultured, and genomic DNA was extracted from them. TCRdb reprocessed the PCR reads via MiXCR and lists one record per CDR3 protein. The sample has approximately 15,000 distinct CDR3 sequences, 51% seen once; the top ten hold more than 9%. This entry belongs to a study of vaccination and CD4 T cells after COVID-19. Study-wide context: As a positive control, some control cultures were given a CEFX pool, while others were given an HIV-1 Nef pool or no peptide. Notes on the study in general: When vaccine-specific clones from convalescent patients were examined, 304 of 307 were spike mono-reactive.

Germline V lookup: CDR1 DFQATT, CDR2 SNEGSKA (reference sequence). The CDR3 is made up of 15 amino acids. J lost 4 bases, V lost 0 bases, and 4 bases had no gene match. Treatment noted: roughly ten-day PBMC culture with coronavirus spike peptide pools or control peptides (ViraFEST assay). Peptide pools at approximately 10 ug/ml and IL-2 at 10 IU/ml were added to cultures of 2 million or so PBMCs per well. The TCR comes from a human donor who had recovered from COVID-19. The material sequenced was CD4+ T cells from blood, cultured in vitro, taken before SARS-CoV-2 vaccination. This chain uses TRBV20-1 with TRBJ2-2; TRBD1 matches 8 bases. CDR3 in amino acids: CSARDDRGSTGELFF. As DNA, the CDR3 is TGCAGTGCTAGAGATGACAGGGGATCCACCGGGGAGCTGTTTTTT.